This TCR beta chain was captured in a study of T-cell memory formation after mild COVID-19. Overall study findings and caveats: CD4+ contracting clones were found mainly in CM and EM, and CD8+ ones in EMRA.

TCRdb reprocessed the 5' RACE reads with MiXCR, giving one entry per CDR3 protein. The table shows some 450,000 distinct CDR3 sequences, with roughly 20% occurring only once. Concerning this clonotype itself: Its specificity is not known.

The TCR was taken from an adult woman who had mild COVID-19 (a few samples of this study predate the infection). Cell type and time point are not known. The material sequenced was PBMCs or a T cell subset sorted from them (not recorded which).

CDR3 region: CASSLTSGTSSYEQYF. The CDR3 region has the DNA TGTGCCAGCAGCTTAACTAGCGGGACCAGCTCCTACGAGCAGTACTTC. The chain has TRBV11-1 and TRBJ2-7, with 10 bases identical to TRBD2. The CDR3 loop spans 16 amino acids. Germline loops: CDR1 SGHAT, CDR2 FQDESV (reference sequence). The ends lost 2 bases at V and 0 bases at J; junction bases unmatched: 4.